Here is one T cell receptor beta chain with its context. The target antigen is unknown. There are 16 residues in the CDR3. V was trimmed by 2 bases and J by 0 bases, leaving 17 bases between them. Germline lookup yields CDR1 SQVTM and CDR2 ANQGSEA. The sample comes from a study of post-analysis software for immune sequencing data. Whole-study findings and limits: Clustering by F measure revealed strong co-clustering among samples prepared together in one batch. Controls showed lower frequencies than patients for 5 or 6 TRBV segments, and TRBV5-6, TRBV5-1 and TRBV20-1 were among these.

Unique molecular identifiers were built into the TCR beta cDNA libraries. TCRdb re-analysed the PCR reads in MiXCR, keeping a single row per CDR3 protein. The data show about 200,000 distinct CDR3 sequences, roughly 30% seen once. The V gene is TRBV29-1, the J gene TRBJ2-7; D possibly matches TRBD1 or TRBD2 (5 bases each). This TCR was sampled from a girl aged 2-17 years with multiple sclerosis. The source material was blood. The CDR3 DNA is TGCAGCGTTGAATTAGGGGACCAGGGTTTCTCCTACGAGCAGTACTTC. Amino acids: CSVELGDQGFSYEQYF.